The clone carrying this T cell receptor (beta chain) appeared many times. What it recognizes is unknown. Free of recent acute infections or vaccinations, the donors were healthy HIV-negative adults. Per the original methods: With immunoSEQ giving junction-only sequences and no quality scores, filtering differed. This table comes from immunoSEQ multiplex PCR, and its TCRdb copy is limited to in-frame clones, with some not included. That table furnishes V, J and clone size, whereas the DNA furnished D and trimming. The data hold approximately 500,000 clones, with about 78% observed a single time. The data were taken from a study of shared clonotypes between healthy human individuals. Study-wide results and caveats: Only blood was sampled; tissue repertoires likely differ.

The CDR3 is made up of 17 amino acids. Losses at the gene ends were 3 bases for V and 2 bases for J; bases not matched to a gene: 6. Germline V gives CDR1 MGHRA, CDR2 YSYEKL. The TCR sequence derives from a woman aged 40 to 49 in good health. Some clones in this sample may be carry-over from other donors' samples. The specimen was PBMCs. The chain couples TRBV4-1 to TRBJ2-2, with TRBD1 matching over 10 bases. Here the CDR3 reads CASSQSGTGVNTGELFF. The DNA of the CDR3 is TGCGCCAGCAGCCAGTCCGGGACAGGGGTTAACACCGGGGAGCTGTTTTTT.